This TCR beta chain was documented in a study of blood T cell repertoires in COVID-19. Across the whole study: T cells, B-cell-depleted T cells, or PBMCs supplied cDNA or gDNA.

Adults between about 18 and 89 years of age took part from about two dozen US areas. Original processing notes: It was from reference gene primer amplification that nucleated cell counts were estimated. Repertoires were generated with immunoSEQ multiplex PCR, while TCRdb's copy carries only in-frame clones and drops some. The V and J calls and the clone size are those of that table, but D and trimming were determined from the DNA. The sample holds a few hundred thousand clones, 65% to 90% seen once. V lost 5 bases and J lost 4, with 17 bases in between. The germline V gene has CDR1 SGHNT and CDR2 YENEEA. This CDR3 region has 15 residues.

V usage is TRBV11-3 and J usage is TRBJ1-2, with D possibly being TRBD1 (5 bases). The receptor comes from a woman in her 30s who had been exposed to COVID-19. The source material was PBMCs or T cells enriched from blood (not recorded which). The CDR3 bases are TGTGCCAGCAGCCCTGCTACCGACAGATTCTATGGCTACACCTTC. Translating it yields CASSPATDRFYGYTF. The full variable domain, its missing parts supplied by reference TRBV11-3 and TRBJ1-2, is EAGVVQSPRYKIIEKKQPVAFWCNPISGHNTLYWYLQNLGQGPELLIRYENEEAVDDSQLPKDRFSAERLKGVDSTLKIQPAELGDSAVYLCASSPATDRFYGYTFGSGTRLTVV.